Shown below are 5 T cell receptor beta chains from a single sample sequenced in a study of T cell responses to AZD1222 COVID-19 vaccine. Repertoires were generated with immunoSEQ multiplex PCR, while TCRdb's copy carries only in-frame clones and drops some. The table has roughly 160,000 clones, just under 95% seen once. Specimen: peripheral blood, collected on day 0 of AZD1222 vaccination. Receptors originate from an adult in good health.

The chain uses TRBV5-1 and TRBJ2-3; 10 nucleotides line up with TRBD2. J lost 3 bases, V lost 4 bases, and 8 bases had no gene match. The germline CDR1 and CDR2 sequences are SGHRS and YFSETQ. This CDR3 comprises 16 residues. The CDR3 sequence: CASSARAGGPTDTQYF. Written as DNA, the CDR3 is TGCGCCAGCAGCGCAAGAGCGGGGGGGCCAACAGATACGCAGTATTTT.

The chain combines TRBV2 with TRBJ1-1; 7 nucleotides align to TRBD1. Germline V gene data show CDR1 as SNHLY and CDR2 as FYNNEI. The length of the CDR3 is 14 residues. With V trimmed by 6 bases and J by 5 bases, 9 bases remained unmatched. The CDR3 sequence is CASRSQGVRTEAFF. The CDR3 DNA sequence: TGTGCCAGCAGATCCCAGGGGGTTCGAACTGAAGCTTTCTTT.

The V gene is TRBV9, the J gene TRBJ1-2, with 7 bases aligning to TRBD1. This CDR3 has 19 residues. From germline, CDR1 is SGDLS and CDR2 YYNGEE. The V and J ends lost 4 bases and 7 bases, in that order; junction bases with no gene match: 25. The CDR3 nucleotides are TGTGCCAGCAGCCCCTCGGCCGAAGCTTACGGGACAGCCACAATTGGCTACACCTTC. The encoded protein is CASSPSAEAYGTATIGYTF.

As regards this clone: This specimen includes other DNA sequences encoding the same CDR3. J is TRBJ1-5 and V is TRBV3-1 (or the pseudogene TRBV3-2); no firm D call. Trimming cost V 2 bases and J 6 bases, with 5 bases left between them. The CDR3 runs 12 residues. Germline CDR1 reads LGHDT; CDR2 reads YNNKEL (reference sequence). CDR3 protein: CASSQLGQPQHF. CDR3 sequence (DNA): TGTGCCAGCAGCCAATTAGGTCAGCCCCAGCATTTT.

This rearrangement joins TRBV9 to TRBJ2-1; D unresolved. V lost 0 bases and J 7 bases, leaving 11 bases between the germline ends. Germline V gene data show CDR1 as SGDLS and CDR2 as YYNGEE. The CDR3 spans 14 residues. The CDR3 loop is CASSVGGFKNEQFF. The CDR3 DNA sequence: TGTGCCAGCAGCGTAGGGGGTTTTAAGAATGAGCAGTTCTTC.